The 5 T cell receptor beta chains in this list originate from one sample, sequenced in a study of blood T cells in healthy people across ages. A sample-barcoded 5' primer and a J-beta primer mix were used in a second PCR of roughly 7 to 11 cycles. TCRdb ran MiXCR on the 5' RACE reads and lists one entry per CDR3 protein. The sample lists 1 million or so distinct CDR3 sequences, under 30% occurring once. This sample also belongs to another study, concerning T cells of mothers and their children.

The specimen was blood. The receptors here all came from a girl aged 2 to 9 in good health.

The table lists this clonotype with a count of one. V usage is TRBV6-2 or TRBV6-3 and J usage is TRBJ1-1, with D tentatively TRBD1 (5 bases). Germline assignment: CDR1 MNHEY and CDR2 SVGEGT. The CDR3 has 11 amino acids. V was pared by 2 bases and J by 8 bases, with 6 bases between. The CDR3 DNA sequence: TGTGCCAGCAGTTACAAGGGGGAAGCTTTCTTT. Translated: CASSYKGEAFF.

This clonotype was detected only a few times. This chain joins TRBV19 and TRBJ2-5, with D unresolved. Trimming left V 6 bases short and J 2 bases short, with 10 bases between. The V gene's germline CDR1 is LNHDA and CDR2 SQIVND (reference sequence). The CDR3 is 13 residues long. The CDR3 bases are TGTGCCAGTAGGGGCCGGGTTCAAGAGACCCAGTACTTC. Residues: CASRGRVQETQYF.

The chain carries TRBV20-1 and TRBJ1-5; 9 bases fit TRBD1. Trimming cost V 1 base and J 0 bases; bases outside gene matches: 4. Germline V gene lookup returns CDR1 DFQATT and CDR2 SNEGSKA (reference sequence). The CDR3 is made up of 16 amino acids. The CDR3 sequence is CSARAEGQGSNQPQHF. The CDR3 nucleotides read TGCAGTGCTAGAGCAGAGGGACAGGGTAGCAATCAGCCCCAGCATTTT.

The chain joins TRBV28 to TRBJ2-5, with 9 nucleotides matching TRBD2. CDR1 MDHEN and CDR2 SYDVKM come from the germline V gene. The V segment lost 7 bases and the J segment 7 bases; nucleotides outside the gene matches: 7. This CDR3 comprises 13 residues. As DNA, the CDR3 is TGTGCCAGCACAGTCCAGCGGGAGGTGACCCAGTACTTC. Residues: CASTVQREVTQYF.

This clonotype was counted between two and nine times. This chain connects TRBV12-3 or TRBV12-4 to TRBJ1-4; D is unclear. The CDR3 has 13 residues. Trimming pared 6 bases from V and 6 bases from J, leaving 11 bases between. CDR3 sequence: CASSPNEYEKLFF. The DNA of the CDR3 is TGTGCCAGCAGCCCTAACGAATATGAAAAACTGTTTTTT.